Shown below are 12 T cell receptor beta chains from a single sample sequenced in a study of T cells in Graves' hyperthyroidism and ophthalmopathy. Using RNA transcripts as the source, TCR beta CDR3 regions were amplified. In the first-round RT-PCR of the TCR CDR3, the HTBI primer set was used. One entry per CDR3 protein, called by TCRdb with MiXCR from the multiplex PCR reads. The repertoire has a few hundred thousand distinct CDR3 sequences, more than 12% of them found once; the top ten carry about 30%. The sample comprised blood. These receptors all come from a woman aged 25 to 45 with Graves' hyperthyroidism.

This clonotype was detected ten times or more. The gene calls are TRBV27 and TRBJ2-7; D call uncertain. The germline V gene encodes CDR1 MNHEY and CDR2 SMNVEV (reference sequence). V lost 0 bases to trimming and J lost 5 bases, with 17 bases between them. The CDR3 sequence is 16 residues long. The CDR3 reads CASSLSPGELGNEQYF. CDR3 DNA: TGTGCCAGCAGTTTATCGCCTGGAGAGCTTGGGAACGAGCAGTACTTC.

The chain combines TRBV30 with TRBJ2-7; TRBD2 matches at 10 bases. V lost 8 bases, J lost 3 bases, and 4 bases stayed unmatched. The CDR3 loop spans 12 amino acids. Germline V gene data show CDR1 as GTSNPN and CDR2 as SVGIG (reference sequence). This chain's CDR3 is CAGRTSGYEQYF. The CDR3 DNA sequence: TGTGCCGGACGGACTAGCGGCTACGAGCAGTACTTC.

A few counts support this clonotype. CDR3 protein: CASSIMRGLNTGELFF. Written as DNA, the CDR3 is TGTGCCAGTAGTATAATGCGGGGCTTGAACACCGGGGAGCTGTTTTTT. This chain joins TRBV19 and TRBJ2-2; D is possibly TRBD2 (6 bases). Germline CDR1 and CDR2: LNHDA and SQIVND (reference sequence). CDR3 length: 16 residues. V lost 2 bases, J lost 1 base, and 11 bases lay in between.

The sample holds many counts of this clonotype. The V call is TRBV10-3, the J call TRBJ1-1, with D possibly being TRBD1 (6 bases). Germline V CDR1 and CDR2: ENHRY, SYGVKD. The V end was cut by 2 bases, the J end by 1 base, with 8 bases between. This CDR3 is 14 amino acids long. CDR3 region: CAISEPTGNTEAFF. Written as DNA, the CDR3 is TGTGCCATCAGTGAGCCGACAGGGAACACTGAAGCTTTCTTT.

The chain combines TRBV30 with TRBJ1-3, with TRBD1 as a possible D gene (5 bases). CDR1 and CDR2 (germline): GTSNPN, SVGIG (reference sequence). This CDR3 contains 13 residues. Trimming took 4 bases from V and 4 from J, leaving 11 bases between them. CDR3 in DNA: TGTGCCTGGATCAGGGCGGGCGGAAACACCATATATTTT. This translates into CAWIRAGGNTIYF.

This clonotype has ten or more counts. This sequence joins TRBV12-3 or TRBV12-4 and TRBJ2-5; no reliable D call. The CDR3 contains 15 residues. Trimming took 3 bases from V and 5 from J, leaving 16 bases between them. CDR3 nucleotides: TGTGCCAGCAGTTTGGACCCCTCGGGTTGGGAGACCCAGTACTTC. This translates into CASSLDPSGWETQYF.

This rearrangement joins TRBV10-3 to TRBJ1-6; TRBD1 matches 8 bases. Trimming removed 8 bases from V and 7 bases from J; junction bases left unmatched: 7. The germline gives CDR1 ENHRY, CDR2 SYGVKD. The CDR3 runs 14 residues. In DNA, the CDR3 is TGTGCCATCGCGACAGGGGCAGGAAATTCACCCCTCCACTTT. Protein: CAIATGAGNSPLHF.

There are many counts of this clonotype. This rearrangement joins TRBV27 to TRBJ1-4, with a tentative D call TRBD1 (6 bases). The V end was cut by 1 base, the J end by 0 bases, with 15 bases between. The germline V gene encodes CDR1 MNHEY and CDR2 SMNVEV (reference sequence). The CDR3 covers 18 residues. The CDR3 DNA sequence: TGTGCCAGCAGTTTATTTGGGGACAAAAAGTCAACTAATGAAAAACTGTTTTTT. Translating it yields CASSLFGDKKSTNEKLFF.

The chain carries TRBV20-1 and TRBJ2-5, with D unclear. The CDR3 is 12 residues long. V dropped 0 bases and J dropped 4 bases, with 6 bases sitting between them. Per the germline V gene, CDR1 is DFQATT and CDR2 is SNEGSKA (reference sequence). CDR3 sequence (DNA): TGCAGTGCTAGAGATTTTTTAGAGACCCAGTACTTC. Translation gives CSARDFLETQYF.

In this sample, this clonotype turned up a few times. The CDR3 nucleotides read TGCAGTGCGGGGACATCTAGCAATCAGCCCCAGCATTTT. Translation: CSAGTSSNQPQHF. The chain recombines TRBV20-1 with TRBJ1-5; D possibly corresponds to TRBD1 (6 bases). Germline V gives CDR1 DFQATT, CDR2 SNEGSKA (reference sequence). The CDR3 runs 13 residues. V lost 6 bases and J 0 bases, leaving 9 bases between the germline ends.

This clonotype has at least ten counts. The chain joins TRBV30 to TRBJ2-3; unclear D gene. Germline CDR1 reads GTSNPN; CDR2 reads SVGIG (reference sequence). The CDR3 is made up of 11 amino acids. The V and J ends lost 0 bases and 4 bases respectively, with 2 bases between them. The CDR3: CAWSVPDTQYF. CDR3 DNA sequence: TGTGCCTGGAGTGTGCCAGATACGCAGTATTTT.

The V call is TRBV7-2, the J call TRBJ2-1, with 7 bases identical to TRBD1. The CDR3 extends over 20 amino acids. Germline lookup yields CDR1 SGHTA and CDR2 FQGNSA. J was trimmed by 0 bases and V by 2 bases; bases with no gene match: 16. The CDR3 loop is CASSLPRTGLTIHSYNEQFF. CDR3 DNA: TGTGCCAGCAGCTTACCCCGGACAGGCCTTACTATTCACTCCTACAATGAGCAGTTCTTC.